Listed below are T cell receptor beta chains from one sample, sequenced in a study of Ad26.COV2.S vaccination and SARS-CoV-2 variants. Produced via immunoSEQ multiplex PCR; TCRdb's table is partial and in-frame only. The sample lists 200,000 to 250,000 clones, over 75% seen once, with approximately 12% in the top ten. The source material was peripheral blood, sampled in a trial of Ad26.COV2.S vaccine versus placebo. These receptors were obtained from a person between 18 and 65 years old who received the Ad26.COV2.S COVID-19 vaccine or a placebo. CDR3s include the opening cysteine and the closing phenylalanine or tryptophan. The order of the fields is J gene, CDR3 length, D gene, clone size, V gene, CDR3 DNA, CDR3 protein. D genes are given only for firm matches. The listing skips clone size in some rows; elsewhere it reads once, few, many or a size class.

J: TRBJ2-1; length: 15; D: TRBD2; size: NA; V: TRBV3-1/TRBV3-2; DNA: TGTGCCAGCAGCCCAGCGGGAGGGCCATACAATGAGCAGTTCTTC; CDR3: CASSPAGGPYNEQFF
J: TRBJ2-3; length: 15; D: NA; size: NA; V: TRBV30; DNA: TGTGCCTGGAGTGTAGGCTTGCCTAGCACAGATACGCAGTATTTT; CDR3: CAWSVGLPSTDTQYF
J: TRBJ2-7; length: 15; D: TRBD1; size: NA; V: TRBV7-2; DNA: TGTGCCAGCAGCTTAACCCGGGACAGGGTCTACGAGCAGTACTTC; CDR3: CASSLTRDRVYEQYF
J: TRBJ1-4; length: 12; D: NA; size: NA; V: TRBV2; DNA: TGTGCCAGCAGTGAACGGGGGGAAAAACTGTTTTTT; CDR3: CASSERGEKLFF
J: TRBJ2-5; length: 15; D: NA; size: NA; V: TRBV11-2; DNA: TGTGCCAGCAGCTTAGAAGGGCAGGGTCGGGAGACCCAGTACTTC; CDR3: CASSLEGQGRETQYF
J: TRBJ2-1; length: 15; D: TRBD1; size: NA; V: TRBV15; DNA: TGTGCCACCAGCAGAGAATTACAGGGGAGCGATGAGCAGTTCTTC; CDR3: CATSRELQGSDEQFF
J: TRBJ2-7; length: 16; D: TRBD2; size: NA; V: TRBV7-2; DNA: TGTGCCAGCAGCTTAGCGCTAGGACTAGCGTCCTACGAGCAGTACTTC; CDR3: CASSLALGLASYEQYF
J: TRBJ1-6; length: 15; D: TRBD1; size: NA; V: TRBV18; DNA: TGTGCCAGCTCAGCTCGGACAGGAAGTAATTCACCCCTCCACTTT; CDR3: CASSARTGSNSPLHF
J: TRBJ1-5; length: 14; D: NA; size: NA; V: TRBV5-6; DNA: TGTGCCAGCAGCGGTCACGGGCCCAATCAGCCCCAGCATTTT; CDR3: CASSGHGPNQPQHF
J: TRBJ1-2; length: 15; D: NA; size: NA; V: TRBV28; DNA: TGTGCCAGCTATACCAACGGAGGGCGACGCTATGGCTACACCTTC; CDR3: CASYTNGGRRYGYTF
J: TRBJ1-5; length: 16; D: NA; size: NA; V: TRBV28; DNA: TGTGCCAGCAGCCTCAACCGGGGGCTTCAGAATCAGCCCCAGCATTTT; CDR3: CASSLNRGLQNQPQHF
J: TRBJ1-4; length: 14; D: NA; size: NA; V: TRBV7-2; DNA: TGTGCCAGCAGCTTAGGGCAAGGTTGTGAAAAACTGTTTTTT; CDR3: CASSLGQGCEKLFF
J: TRBJ2-1; length: 15; D: NA; size: NA; V: TRBV4-1; DNA: TGCGCCAGCAGCCAAGATATACAGGGAAGGGGTGAGCAGTTCTTC; CDR3: CASSQDIQGRGEQFF
J: TRBJ2-5; length: 14; D: NA; size: once; V: TRBV7-2; DNA: TGTGCCAGCAGCTACGGGACACTCCAAGAGACCCAGTACTTC; CDR3: CASSYGTLQETQYF
J: TRBJ1-1; length: 16; D: NA; size: NA; V: TRBV6-6; DNA: TGTGCCAGCAGTTACATCACACAAGGGCAACGCCCTGAAGCTTTCTTT; CDR3: CASSYITQGQRPEAFF
J: TRBJ1-4; length: 17; D: TRBD1; size: NA; V: TRBV19; DNA: TGTGCCAGTAGTATAGGAATCGGGACAGGGAGGATTGAAAAACTGTTTTTT; CDR3: CASSIGIGTGRIEKLFF
J: TRBJ2-5; length: 14; D: NA; size: NA; V: TRBV9; DNA: TGTGCCAGCAGCCCCCACGGGGTAGACGAGACCCAGTACTTC; CDR3: CASSPHGVDETQYF
J: TRBJ2-2; length: 16; D: NA; size: NA; V: TRBV19; DNA: TGTGCCAGTAGTATCGGGGGAGGTGCGAACACCGGGGAGCTGTTTTTT; CDR3: CASSIGGGANTGELFF
J: TRBJ2-7; length: 14; D: NA; size: NA; V: TRBV6-8; DNA: TGTGCCAGCAGCCTAAGGGGGGGACCTCTGGAGCAGTACTTC; CDR3: CASSLRGGPLEQYF
J: TRBJ1-6; length: 16; D: TRBD1; size: NA; V: TRBV11-2; DNA: TGTGCCAGCAGCCTGGGACAGAGCTCCTATAATTCACCCCTCCACTTT; CDR3: CASSLGQSSYNSPLHF
J: TRBJ2-2; length: 15; D: TRBD2; size: NA; V: TRBV6-5; DNA: TGTGCCAGCAGGGTAGCGGGCGCGAACACCGGGGAGCTGTTTTTT; CDR3: CASRVAGANTGELFF
J: TRBJ1-2; length: 13; D: NA; size: NA; V: TRBV24-1; DNA: TGTGCCACCAGTGACCCCGGGTTTGATGGCTACACCTTC; CDR3: CATSDPGFDGYTF
J: TRBJ2-7; length: 16; D: TRBD2; size: NA; V: TRBV6-2/TRBV6-3; DNA: TGTGCCAGCAGTTACTCGAAACTAGCGGGGTCCTACGAGCAGTACTTC; CDR3: CASSYSKLAGSYEQYF
J: TRBJ1-2; length: 15; D: NA; size: NA; V: TRBV28; DNA: TGTGCCAGCCGAGGCGGGGGACACGAAAACTATGGCTACACCTTC; CDR3: CASRGGGHENYGYTF
J: TRBJ2-7; length: 15; D: TRBD2; size: NA; V: TRBV30; DNA: TGTGCCTGGAGTGTAATGACTAGCGGGAGAAACGAGCAGTACTTC; CDR3: CAWSVMTSGRNEQYF
J: TRBJ1-1; length: 14; D: NA; size: NA; V: TRBV5-1; DNA: TGCGCCAGCAGCTTGGTCCAGGGGAACACTGAAGCTTTCTTT; CDR3: CASSLVQGNTEAFF
J: TRBJ1-5; length: 12; D: NA; size: NA; V: TRBV12-3/TRBV12-4; DNA: TGTGCCAGCAGTGCGGAGGGTCAGCCCCAGCATTTT; CDR3: CASSAEGQPQHF
J: TRBJ2-1; length: 18; D: TRBD2; size: NA; V: TRBV11-2; DNA: TGTGCCAGCAGCTTAGAGGGGACTAGCGGGAGAAATTTTGGTGAGCAGTTCTTC; CDR3: CASSLEGTSGRNFGEQFF